Presented here are 23 T cell receptor beta chains from one specimen sequenced in a study of CD8+CD57+ T cells in acquired aplastic anemia. An expansion of CD8+CD57+ cells by flow cytometry had been shown in patients chosen for sequencing. According to the study, genomic DNA was the template for TCR beta VDJ and CDR3 profiling. TCRdb used MiXCR to reprocess the reads, holding one entry per CDR3 protein. In the table there are fewer than 200,000 distinct CDR3 sequences, 40% to 55% of which are singletons. The sequencing input was sorted CD4+, CD8+, or CD8+CD57+ T cells (not recorded which) from PBMCs. These receptors were obtained from a human donor with aplastic anemia.

V gene TRBV19 combines with J gene TRBJ1-2; tentative D call: TRBD1 (5 bases). The V gene's germline CDR1 is LNHDA and CDR2 SQIVND (reference sequence). The CDR3 spans 13 residues. The V end lost 5 bases, the J end lost 10 bases, and 17 bases lay between the germline ends. The DNA of the CDR3 is TGTGCCAGTAGTGAGACGCGGGGCCTGGCCTACACCTTC. It codes for CASSETRGLAYTF.

Comment on this clonotype: The CDR3 carries no conserved terminal phenylalanine or tryptophan, so it likely arises from a read error. The DNA is omitted, as the CDR3 cannot be located on it reliably, and the CDR3 follows TCRdb's listing. The chain uses TRBV7-6 and TRBJ2-2. The CDR3 is 8 residues long, counting both termini. CDR1 is SGHVS, CDR2 FNYEAQ, per germline. The CDR3 reads CASSLAEV.

This clonotype was found a few times. The chain links TRBV15 to TRBJ2-7, with D maybe TRBD1 (7 bases). This CDR3 is 13 amino acids long. V lost 5 bases and J 6 bases, leaving 14 bases between the germline ends. Per the germline V gene, CDR1 is LNHNV and CDR2 is YYDKDF (reference sequence). The CDR3 DNA sequence: TGTGCCACCAGCGTCCACAGGGGACTCGAGCAGTACTTC. Residues: CATSVHRGLEQYF.

The J gene is TRBJ2-1, the V gene TRBV11-1, with a weak D call TRBD2 (5 bases). CDR1 SGHAT and CDR2 FQDESV come from the germline V gene (reference sequence). V lost 4 bases to trimming and J lost 7 bases, with 14 bases between them. The CDR3 consists of 14 residues. CDR3 region: CASSSADRGNEQFF. The CDR3 nucleotides are TGTGCCAGCAGCTCAGCAGACCGCGGGAATGAGCAGTTCTTC.

This chain uses TRBV7-9 with TRBJ2-3; 7 nucleotides agree with TRBD2. Losses at the gene ends were 5 bases for V and 0 bases for J; bases not matched to a gene: 2. CDR1 and CDR2 (germline): SEHNR, FQNEAQ (reference sequence). The CDR3 loop spans 14 amino acids. CDR3 protein: CASSGGGSTDTQYF. In nucleotides, the CDR3 is TGTGCCAGCAGCGGGGGGGGGAGCACAGATACGCAGTATTTT.

This clonotype has only a few counts. The CDR3 does not end in the conserved phenylalanine or tryptophan, so this is likely a read error. The chain has TRBV4-1 and TRBJ2-5, with D perhaps TRBD2 (5 bases). The CDR3 extends over 15 amino acids. Germline CDR1 MGHRA, CDR2 YSYEKL. The V end lost 1 base, the J end lost 3 bases, and 12 bases lay between the germline ends. The CDR3 DNA follows: TGCGCCAGCAGCCAAGTGAGAGGGCCCGAAGAGACCCAGTACTCC. Amino acids: CASSQVRGPEETQYS.

This clonotype showed up just a few times. The chain is built from TRBV27 and TRBJ2-7; unclear D gene. Trimming took off 0 bases at V and 2 bases at J, with 17 bases between the two ends. The CDR3 is 17 residues long. Germline V gives CDR1 MNHEY, CDR2 SMNVEV (reference sequence). This chain's CDR3 is CASSLSKTAVSPYEQYF. The CDR3 DNA follows: TGTGCCAGCAGTTTATCGAAAACGGCGGTAAGCCCCTACGAGCAGTACTTC.

This clonotype came up many times. The CDR3 region is CASSSEGTGELFF. The CDR3 nucleotides read TGCGCCAGCAGCTCGGAGGGAACCGGGGAGCTGTTTTTT. The chain has TRBV5-1 and TRBJ2-2, with D perhaps matching TRBD2 (6 bases). The V and J ends lost 3 bases and 5 bases respectively, with 8 bases between them. The CDR3 contains 13 residues. The V gene's germline CDR1 is SGHRS and CDR2 YFSETQ.

The sample holds many counts of this clonotype. At one boundary the junction diverges from the germline segment, which might be a read error. CDR3 loop: CAINEGQGRVGEQFF. The CDR3 nucleotides are TGTGCCATCAATGAGGGACAGGGTAGAGTAGGTGAGCAGTTCTTC. V is TRBV10-3 and J is TRBJ2-1; 9 bases match TRBD1. This CDR3 comprises 15 residues. Germline-derived CDR1 and CDR2 are ENHRY and SYGVKD.

This clonotype was detected many times. This chain links TRBV6-5 with TRBJ2-7; D gene unclear. The length of the CDR3 is 14 residues. The ends were cut back, 0 bases at V and 7 bases at J, with 13 bases in the middle. Germline values: CDR1 MNHEY, CDR2 SVGAGI. The CDR3 DNA is TGTGCCAGCAGTTACTCCCTCGTTGTTGGGGAGCAGTACTTC. Amino acids: CASSYSLVVGEQYF.

This clonotype was seen more than once but under ten times. The genes are TRBV28 and TRBJ2-7; D is perhaps TRBD2 (6 bases). Deletions cut 2 bases from V and 1 base from J, with 12 bases between. Germline lookup yields CDR1 MDHEN and CDR2 SYDVKM. This CDR3 contains 15 residues. Written as DNA, the CDR3 is TGTGCCAGCAGTTTACCTCAGGGACTTTCCTACGAGCAGTACTTC. It yields the protein CASSLPQGLSYEQYF.

This clonotype was seen repeatedly, ten times or more. The chain has TRBV5-4 and TRBJ2-3; 9 bases map to TRBD2. Trimming removed 4 bases from V and 6 bases from J; junction bases left unmatched: 9. CDR1 and CDR2 (germline): SGHNT, YYREEE (reference sequence). This CDR3 comprises 15 residues. The CDR3, as DNA: TGTGCCAGCAGCGTGCCGGGCGGGGGGGCGGATACGCAGTATTTT. Its translation is CASSVPGGGADTQYF.

The V gene is TRBV7-8, the J gene TRBJ1-1; D gene uncertain. The V and J ends lost 1 base and 2 bases respectively, with 8 bases between them. From germline, CDR1 is SGHVS and CDR2 FQNEAQ. CDR3 length: 14 amino acids. This chain's CDR3 is CASSLEVRNTEAFF. In DNA, the CDR3 is TGTGCCAGCAGCTTAGAAGTCCGCAACACTGAAGCTTTCTTT.

This clonotype was seen many times. This chain links TRBV6-6 with TRBJ2-5; 10 bases match TRBD2. The V and J ends lost 8 bases and 5 bases, in that order; junction bases with no gene match: 5. CDR3 length: 13 residues. The germline gives CDR1 MNHNY, CDR2 SVGAGI (reference sequence). CDR3 nucleotide sequence: TGTGCCAGCCAGCGGGGGGGCCAGGAGACCCAGTACTTC. This sequence encodes CASQRGGQETQYF.

This clonotype came up a few times. One base away lies a much larger clone, so this may be a sequencing read error. J is TRBJ1-2 and V is TRBV20-1, with D perhaps TRBD1 (5 bases). In germline, CDR1 is DFQATT, CDR2 SNEGSKA (reference sequence). The CDR3 has 15 amino acids. V was trimmed by 2 bases and J by 2 bases, leaving 15 bases between them. CDR3 loop: CSARNSDGGNYGYTF. For the CDR3, the DNA is TGCAGTGCTAGAAACTCGGACGGGGGGAACTATGGCTACACCTTC.

The chain recombines TRBV5-1 with TRBJ2-3; TRBD2 matches at 13 bases. The CDR3 has 15 amino acids. Germline V gene lookup returns CDR1 SGHRS and CDR2 YFSETQ. The trim removed 4 bases at V and 6 bases at J, leaving 5 bases unmatched. The CDR3 DNA reads TGCGCCAGCAGCCCGAGGACTAGCGGGAGTGATACGCAGTATTTT. Its protein is CASSPRTSGSDTQYF.

A remark on this clonotype: Sequence at one end of the junction differs from germline and may be a read error. The chain carries TRBV2 and TRBJ1-2; possible D gene TRBD1, 6 bases. CDR1 is SNHLY and CDR2 is FYNNEI in the germline V gene. The CDR3 runs to 13 residues. CDR3 sequence reads: CASSSTGSYGHTF. DNA for the CDR3: TGTGCCAGCAGTTCCACAGGGTCGTATGGCCACACCTTC.

This clonotype appeared many times. The chain couples TRBV2 to TRBJ2-2; D perhaps matches TRBD2 (6 bases). This CDR3 is built from 16 residues. Germline V gene sequence: CDR1 SNHLY, CDR2 FYNNEI. Trimming cost V 5 bases and J 7 bases, with 20 bases left between them. Written as DNA, the CDR3 is TGTGCCAGCAGTATCCGGGACTCCCTTAACGGCGGGGAGCTGTTTTTT. This encodes CASSIRDSLNGGELFF. Full variable domain (rest looked up from reference TRBV2 and TRBJ2-2): EPEVTQTPSHQVTQMGQEVILRCVPISNHLYFYWYRQILGQKVEFLVSFYNNEISEKSEIFDDQFSVERPDGSNFTLKIRSTKLEDSAMYFCASSIRDSLNGGELFFGEGSRLTVL.

The table lists this clonotype with many counts. The chain joins TRBV6-1 to TRBJ2-3; 10 positions agree with TRBD2. V trimming: 6 bases; J trimming: 4 bases; junction bases outside the gene matches: 7. Germline V gene data show CDR1 as MNHNS and CDR2 as SASEGT. The length of the CDR3 is 15 residues. DNA of the CDR3: TGTGCCAGCAGCACCGGACTAGCGGCCGCAGATACGCAGTATTTT. This translates into CASSTGLAAADTQYF.

J is TRBJ2-1 and V is TRBV7-9; a weak D match, TRBD1 (6 bases). The germline V and J ends were trimmed by 4 bases and 13 bases, with 11 bases remaining between them. The CDR3 is 11 residues long. Germline V gene sequence: CDR1 SEHNR, CDR2 FQNEAQ (reference sequence). The DNA of the CDR3 is TGTGCCAGCAGCTCAGGGGCACGCCAGTTCTTC. It is translated as CASSSGARQFF.

This clonotype showed up just a few times. The chain employs TRBV6-1 and TRBJ2-2; 7 bases line up with TRBD2. The CDR3 consists of 19 residues. Looked up from germline, CDR1 is MNHNS and CDR2 is SASEGT. The V segment lost 5 bases and the J segment 2 bases; nucleotides outside the gene matches: 17. The CDR3 nucleotides are TGTGCCAGCAGTCAAATGGGGGGGAAGCATGGCCTAAACACCGGGGAGCTGTTTTTT. Its protein is CASSQMGGKHGLNTGELFF.

This clonotype was observed at least ten times. This rearrangement joins TRBV27 to TRBJ1-6, with D maybe TRBD1 (5 bases). This CDR3 comprises 14 residues. CDR1 MNHEY and CDR2 SMNVEV come from the germline V gene (reference sequence). V lost 6 bases, J lost 5 bases, and 11 bases lay in between. CDR3 nucleotides: TGTGCCAGCAGAGAGGGACGGGATAATTCACCCCTCCACTTT. Its protein product is CASREGRDNSPLHF.

CDR3: CASSHGTSGSQYF. CDR3 in DNA: TGTGCCAGCAGTCACGGGACTAGCGGGTCGCAGTACTTC. This chain links TRBV19 with TRBJ2-7; TRBD2 aligns across 12 bases. The germline V gene has CDR1 LNHDA and CDR2 SQIVND (reference sequence). CDR3 length: 13 amino acids. V shed 9 bases and J 9 bases; nucleotides not matched to a gene: 9.